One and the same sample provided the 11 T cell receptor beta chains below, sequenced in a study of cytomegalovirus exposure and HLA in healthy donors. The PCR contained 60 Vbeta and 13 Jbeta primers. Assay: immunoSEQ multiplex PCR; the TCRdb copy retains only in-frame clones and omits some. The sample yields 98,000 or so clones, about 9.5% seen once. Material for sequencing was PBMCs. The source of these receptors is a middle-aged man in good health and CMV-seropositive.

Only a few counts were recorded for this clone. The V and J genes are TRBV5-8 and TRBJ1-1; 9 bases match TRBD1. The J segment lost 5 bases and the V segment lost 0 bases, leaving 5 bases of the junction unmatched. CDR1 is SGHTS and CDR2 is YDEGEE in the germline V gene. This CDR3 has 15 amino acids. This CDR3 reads CASSLVLQGATEAFF. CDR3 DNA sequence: TGTGCCAGCAGCTTGGTATTACAGGGGGCGACTGAAGCTTTCTTT.

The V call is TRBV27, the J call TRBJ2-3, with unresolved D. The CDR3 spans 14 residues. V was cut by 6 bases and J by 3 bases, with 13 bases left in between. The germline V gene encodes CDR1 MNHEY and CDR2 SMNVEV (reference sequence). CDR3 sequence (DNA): TGTGCCAGCAGCCCCCCGTTGACAACAGATACGCAGTATTTT. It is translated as CASSPPLTTDTQYF.

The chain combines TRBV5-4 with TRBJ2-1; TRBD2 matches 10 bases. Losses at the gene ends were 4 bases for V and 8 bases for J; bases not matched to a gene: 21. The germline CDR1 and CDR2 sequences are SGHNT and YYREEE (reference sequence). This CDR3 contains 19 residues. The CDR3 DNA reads TGTGCCAGCAGCAGTTTGGGTTTTCTAGCGGGAGAGGTTCCGGATGAGCAGTTCTTC. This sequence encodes CASSSLGFLAGEVPDEQFF.

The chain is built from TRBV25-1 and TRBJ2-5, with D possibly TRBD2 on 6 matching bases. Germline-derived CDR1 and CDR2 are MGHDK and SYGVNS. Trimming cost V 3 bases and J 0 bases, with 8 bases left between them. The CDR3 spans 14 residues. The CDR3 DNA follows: TGTGCCAGCAGTGAGGCGGGACACCAAGAGACCCAGTACTTC. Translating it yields CASSEAGHQETQYF.

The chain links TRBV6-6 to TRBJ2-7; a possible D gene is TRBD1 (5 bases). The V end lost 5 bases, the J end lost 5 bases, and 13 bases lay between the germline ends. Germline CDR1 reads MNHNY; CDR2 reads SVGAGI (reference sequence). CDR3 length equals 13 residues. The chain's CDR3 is CASSQTEVDEQYF. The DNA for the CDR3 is TGTGCCAGCAGTCAGACAGAAGTCGACGAGCAGTACTTC.

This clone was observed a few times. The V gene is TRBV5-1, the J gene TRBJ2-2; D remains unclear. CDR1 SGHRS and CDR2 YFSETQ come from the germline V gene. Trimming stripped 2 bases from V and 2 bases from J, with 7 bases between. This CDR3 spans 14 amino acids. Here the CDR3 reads CASSLRANTGELFF. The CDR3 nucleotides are TGCGCCAGCAGCTTAAGAGCTAACACCGGGGAGCTGTTTTTT. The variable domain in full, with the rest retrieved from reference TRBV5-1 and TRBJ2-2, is KAGVTQTPRYLIKTRGQQVTLSCSPISGHRSVSWYQQTPGQGLQFLFEYFSETQRNKGNFPGRFSGRQFSNSRSEMNVSTLELGDSALYLCASSLRANTGELFFGEGSRLTVL.

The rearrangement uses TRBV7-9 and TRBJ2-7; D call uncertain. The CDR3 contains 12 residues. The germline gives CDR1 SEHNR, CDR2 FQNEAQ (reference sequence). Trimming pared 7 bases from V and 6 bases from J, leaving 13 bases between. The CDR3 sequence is CASMPILGEQYF. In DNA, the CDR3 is TGTGCCAGCATGCCCATCCTAGGCGAGCAGTACTTC.

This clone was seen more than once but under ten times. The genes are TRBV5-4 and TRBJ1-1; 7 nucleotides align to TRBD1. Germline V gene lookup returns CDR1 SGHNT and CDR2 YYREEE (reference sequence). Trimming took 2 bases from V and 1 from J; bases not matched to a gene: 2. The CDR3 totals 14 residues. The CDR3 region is CASSLGDRNTEAFF. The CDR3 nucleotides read TGTGCCAGCAGCTTAGGGGACAGGAACACTGAAGCTTTCTTT.

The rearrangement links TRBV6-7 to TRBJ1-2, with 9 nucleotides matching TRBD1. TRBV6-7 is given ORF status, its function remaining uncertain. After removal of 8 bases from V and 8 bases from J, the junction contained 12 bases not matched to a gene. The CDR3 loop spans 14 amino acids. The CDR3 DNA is TGTGCCAGCTTACTGCCGGGACAGGGTGTGGGCTACACCTTC. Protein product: CASLLPGQGVGYTF.

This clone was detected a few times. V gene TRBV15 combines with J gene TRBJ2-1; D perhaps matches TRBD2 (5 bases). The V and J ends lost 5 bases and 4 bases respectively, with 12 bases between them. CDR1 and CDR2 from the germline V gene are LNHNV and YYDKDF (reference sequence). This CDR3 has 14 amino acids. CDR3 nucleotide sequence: TGTGCCACCAGCCTTGAGGGAGAGTACAATGAGCAGTTCTTC. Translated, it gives CATSLEGEYNEQFF.

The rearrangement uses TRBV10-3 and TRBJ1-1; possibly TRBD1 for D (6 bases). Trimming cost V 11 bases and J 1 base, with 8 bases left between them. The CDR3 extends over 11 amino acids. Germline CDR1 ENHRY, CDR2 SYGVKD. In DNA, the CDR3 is TGTGCCGCACAGGGGAACACTGAAGCTTTCTTT. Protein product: CAAQGNTEAFF.